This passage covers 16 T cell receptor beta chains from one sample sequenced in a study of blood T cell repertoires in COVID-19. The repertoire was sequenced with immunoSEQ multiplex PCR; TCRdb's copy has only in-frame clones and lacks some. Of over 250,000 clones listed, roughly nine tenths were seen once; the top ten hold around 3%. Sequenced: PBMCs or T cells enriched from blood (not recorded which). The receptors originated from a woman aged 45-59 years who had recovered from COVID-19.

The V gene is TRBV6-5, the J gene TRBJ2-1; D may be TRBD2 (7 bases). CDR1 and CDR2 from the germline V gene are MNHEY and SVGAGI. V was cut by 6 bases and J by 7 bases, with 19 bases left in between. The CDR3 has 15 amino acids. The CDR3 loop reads CASSPRGDILNEQFF. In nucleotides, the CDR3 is TGTGCCAGCAGCCCCCGGGGGGACATTCTGAATGAGCAGTTCTTC.

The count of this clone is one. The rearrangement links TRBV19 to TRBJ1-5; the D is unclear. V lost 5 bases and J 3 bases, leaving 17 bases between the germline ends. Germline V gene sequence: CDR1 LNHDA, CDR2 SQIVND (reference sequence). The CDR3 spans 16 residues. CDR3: CASSSQSRGYNQPQHF. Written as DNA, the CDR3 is TGTGCCAGTAGTTCACAGAGTCGGGGTTACAATCAGCCCCAGCATTTT.

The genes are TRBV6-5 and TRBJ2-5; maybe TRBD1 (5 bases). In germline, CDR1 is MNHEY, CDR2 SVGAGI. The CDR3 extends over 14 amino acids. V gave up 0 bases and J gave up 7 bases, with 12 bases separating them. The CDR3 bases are TGTGCCAGCAGTTACTCGTCAGCTACAGGGACCCAGTACTTC. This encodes CASSYSSATGTQYF.

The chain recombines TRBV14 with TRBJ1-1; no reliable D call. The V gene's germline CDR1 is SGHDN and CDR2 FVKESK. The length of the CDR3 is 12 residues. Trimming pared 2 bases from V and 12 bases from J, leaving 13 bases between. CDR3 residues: CASSQNVGRTFF. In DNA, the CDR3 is TGTGCCAGCAGCCAAAATGTCGGGAGAACTTTCTTT. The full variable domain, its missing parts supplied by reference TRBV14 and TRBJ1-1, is EAGVTQFPSHSVIEKGQTVTLRCDPISGHDNLYWYRRVMGKEIKFLLHFVKESKQDESGMPNNRFLAERTGGTYSTLKVQPAELEDSGVYFCASSQNVGRTFFGQGTRLTVV.

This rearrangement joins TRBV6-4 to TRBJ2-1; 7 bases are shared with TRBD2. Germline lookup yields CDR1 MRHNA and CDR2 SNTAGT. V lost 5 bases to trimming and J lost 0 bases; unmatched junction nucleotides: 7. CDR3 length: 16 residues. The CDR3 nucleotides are TGTGCCAGCAGTCCATGGCGGGAGAGCTCCTACAATGAGCAGTTCTTC. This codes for CASSPWRESSYNEQFF.

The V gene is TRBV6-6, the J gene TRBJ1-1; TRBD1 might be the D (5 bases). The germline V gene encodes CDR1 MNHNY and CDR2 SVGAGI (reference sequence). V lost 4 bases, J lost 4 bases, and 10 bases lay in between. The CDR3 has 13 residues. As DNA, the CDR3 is TGTGCCAGCAGTTCACAGGCAGCCACTGAAGCTTTCTTT. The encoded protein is CASSSQAATEAFF.

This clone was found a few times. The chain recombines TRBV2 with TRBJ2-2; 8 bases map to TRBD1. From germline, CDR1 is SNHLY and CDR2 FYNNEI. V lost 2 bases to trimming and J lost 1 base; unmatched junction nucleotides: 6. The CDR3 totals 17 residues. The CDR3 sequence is CASSESLGQGNTGELFF. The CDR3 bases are TGTGCCAGCAGTGAATCTCTAGGACAGGGGAACACCGGGGAGCTGTTTTTT.

The CDR3: CASRQNSGNSPLHF. In DNA form, the CDR3 reads TGTGCCAGCAGACAGAACTCAGGGAATTCACCCCTCCACTTT. The chain carries TRBV28 and TRBJ1-6; tentative D call: TRBD1 (5 bases). The V and J ends lost 6 bases and 7 bases respectively, with 13 bases between them. The CDR3 spans 14 residues. Germline-derived CDR1 and CDR2 are MDHEN and SYDVKM.

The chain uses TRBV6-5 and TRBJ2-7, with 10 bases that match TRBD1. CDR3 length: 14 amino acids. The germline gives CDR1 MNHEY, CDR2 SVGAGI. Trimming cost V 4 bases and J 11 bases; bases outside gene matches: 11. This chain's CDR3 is CASSSGQGTRKEYF. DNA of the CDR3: TGTGCCAGCAGTTCGGGACAGGGGACGCGGAAAGAGTACTTC.

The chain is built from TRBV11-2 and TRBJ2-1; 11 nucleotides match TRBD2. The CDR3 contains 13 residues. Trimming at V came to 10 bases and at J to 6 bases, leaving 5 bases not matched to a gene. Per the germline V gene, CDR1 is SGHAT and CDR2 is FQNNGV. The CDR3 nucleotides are TGTGCCACCACTAGCGGGAGAAGCAATGAGCAGTTCTTC. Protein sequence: CATTSGRSNEQFF.

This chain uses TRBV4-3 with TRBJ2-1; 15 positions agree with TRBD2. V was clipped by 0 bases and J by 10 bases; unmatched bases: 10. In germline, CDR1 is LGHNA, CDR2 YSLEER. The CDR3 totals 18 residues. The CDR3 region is CASSQDRGTSGRFAEQFF. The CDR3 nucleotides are TGCGCCAGCAGCCAAGATCGGGGGACTAGCGGGAGGTTCGCGGAGCAGTTCTTC.

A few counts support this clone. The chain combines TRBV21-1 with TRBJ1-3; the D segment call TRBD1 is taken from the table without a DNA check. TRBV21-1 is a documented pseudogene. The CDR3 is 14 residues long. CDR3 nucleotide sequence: TGTGCCAGCAGCAACCAGGGCTCTGGAAACACCATATATTTT. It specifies CASSNQGSGNTIYF.

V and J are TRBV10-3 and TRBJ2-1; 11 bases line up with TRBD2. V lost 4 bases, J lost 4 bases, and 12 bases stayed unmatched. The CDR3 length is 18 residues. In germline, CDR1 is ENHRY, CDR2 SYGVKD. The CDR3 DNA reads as TGTGCCATCAGTGCCGGGACAGCCGGGACTAGCGGATACAATGAGCAGTTCTTC. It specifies CAISAGTAGTSGYNEQFF.

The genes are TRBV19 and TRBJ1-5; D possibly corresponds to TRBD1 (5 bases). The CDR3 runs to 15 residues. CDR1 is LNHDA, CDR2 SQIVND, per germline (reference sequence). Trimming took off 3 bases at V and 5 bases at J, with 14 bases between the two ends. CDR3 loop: CASSMMGREHQPQHF. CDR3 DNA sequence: TGTGCCAGTAGTATGATGGGACGGGAGCATCAGCCCCAGCATTTT.

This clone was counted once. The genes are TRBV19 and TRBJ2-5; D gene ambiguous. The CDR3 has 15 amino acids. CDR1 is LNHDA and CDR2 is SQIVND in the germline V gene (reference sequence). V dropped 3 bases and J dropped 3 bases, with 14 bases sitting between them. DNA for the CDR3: TGTGCCAGTAGTATCACATCTGGGCACGAAGAGACCCAGTACTTC. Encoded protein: CASSITSGHEETQYF.

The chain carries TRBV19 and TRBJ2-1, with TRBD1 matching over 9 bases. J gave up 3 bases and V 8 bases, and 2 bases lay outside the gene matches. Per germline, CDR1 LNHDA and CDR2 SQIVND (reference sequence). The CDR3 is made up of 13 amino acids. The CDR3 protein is CASRDRDYNEQFF. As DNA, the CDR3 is TGTGCCAGTCGGGACAGGGACTACAATGAGCAGTTCTTC.